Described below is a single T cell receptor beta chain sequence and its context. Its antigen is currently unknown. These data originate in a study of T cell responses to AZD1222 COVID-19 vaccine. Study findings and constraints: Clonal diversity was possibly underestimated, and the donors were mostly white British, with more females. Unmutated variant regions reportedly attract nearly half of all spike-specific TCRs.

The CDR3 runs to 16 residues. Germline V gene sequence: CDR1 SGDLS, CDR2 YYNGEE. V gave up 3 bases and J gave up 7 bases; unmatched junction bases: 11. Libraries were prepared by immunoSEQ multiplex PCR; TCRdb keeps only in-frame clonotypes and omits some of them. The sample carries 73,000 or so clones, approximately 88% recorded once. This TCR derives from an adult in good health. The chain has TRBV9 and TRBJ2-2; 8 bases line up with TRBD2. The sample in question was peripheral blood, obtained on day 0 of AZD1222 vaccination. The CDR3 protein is CASSASGGAGVGELFF. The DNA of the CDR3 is TGTGCCAGCAGCGCCTCCGGGGGGGCCGGAGTCGGGGAGCTGTTTTTT.